The next 20 T cell receptor beta chains were all read from a single sample in a study of OX40 agonist ivuxolimab in advanced cancers. Sequenced by immunoSEQ multiplex PCR; TCRdb stores in-frame clones only, minus some. The top ten clones hold around 0.97% of a sample with approximately 70,000 clones, 88% of them seen once. The specimen was CD4+ or CD8+ T cells sorted from blood, collected in a trial of the OX40 agonist ivuxolimab. The receptors originated from an adult with an advanced solid tumor such as melanoma, head and neck, liver or kidney cancer.

The chain has TRBV5-6 and TRBJ2-1, with TRBD1 as a possible D gene (5 bases). The V gene's germline CDR1 is SGHDT and CDR2 YYEEEE. V shed 0 bases and J shed 9 bases, with 16 bases lying between them. The CDR3 spans 15 residues. Here the CDR3 reads CASSLDPGSRGEQFF. The CDR3 nucleotides read TGTGCCAGCAGCTTGGATCCAGGGTCGCGCGGTGAGCAGTTCTTC.

This chain connects TRBV11-3 to TRBJ2-1; D is unresolved. The CDR3 has 13 amino acids. Germline values: CDR1 SGHNT, CDR2 YENEEA. V lost 1 base to trimming and J lost 10 bases, with 11 bases between them. The CDR3 DNA follows: TGTGCCAGCAGCTTAGCAGTGGCAATAGAGCAGTTCTTC. It encodes CASSLAVAIEQFF.

The chain recombines TRBV29-1 with TRBJ1-1, with 10 bases aligning to TRBD1. The junction had 6 bases not matched to a gene; V was cut back by 6 bases and J by 5 bases. CDR1 is SQVTM, CDR2 ANQGSEA, per germline. This CDR3 is built from 13 residues. The CDR3 is CSVAGQGETEAFF. The CDR3 bases are TGCAGCGTGGCAGGACAGGGGGAAACTGAAGCTTTCTTT.

The chain links TRBV14 to TRBJ1-4, with D unresolved. CDR1 and CDR2 (germline): SGHDN, FVKESK. Trimming left V 5 bases short and J 4 bases short, with 8 bases between. There are 13 residues in the CDR3. The CDR3 here is CASSIGINEKLFF. The CDR3 DNA sequence: TGTGCCAGCAGCATTGGTATTAATGAAAAACTGTTTTTT. Based on the CDR3 plus reference TRBV14 and TRBJ1-4, the full variable domain is EAGVTQFPSHSVIEKGQTVTLRCDPISGHDNLYWYRRVMGKEIKFLLHFVKESKQDESGMPNNRFLAERTGGTYSTLKVQPAELEDSGVYFCASSIGINEKLFFGSGTQLSVL.

This clone was found once. This chain joins TRBV5-4 and TRBJ2-5; the match to TRBD2 covers 14 bases. Germline lookup yields CDR1 SGHNT and CDR2 YYREEE (reference sequence). Trimming took 4 bases from V and 1 from J; bases not matched to a gene: 3. This CDR3 spans 16 amino acids. For the CDR3, the DNA is TGTGCCAGCAGCCTTGGACTAGCGGGAGGCCAAGAGACCCAGTACTTC. This codes for CASSLGLAGGQETQYF.

The chain employs TRBV27 and TRBJ2-7; 8 positions match TRBD1. Germline values: CDR1 MNHEY, CDR2 SMNVEV (reference sequence). J lost 3 bases, V lost 5 bases, and 6 bases had no gene match. The CDR3 extends over 14 amino acids. In DNA form, the CDR3 reads TGTGCCAGCAGTACCTGGGACAGGAGCTACGAGCAGTACTTC. Amino acids: CASSTWDRSYEQYF.

The rearrangement links TRBV15 to TRBJ2-7; D tentatively fits TRBD1 or TRBD2 (5 bases each). The germline CDR1 and CDR2 sequences are LNHNV and YYDKDF (reference sequence). V was trimmed by 0 bases and J by 0 bases, leaving 12 bases between them. This CDR3 has 16 amino acids. The CDR3, as DNA: TGTGCCACCAGCAGAGATAGAAGGGGACGCTCCTACGAGCAGTACTTC. Its translation: CATSRDRRGRSYEQYF.

This clone appeared a few times. V and J are TRBV28 and TRBJ2-4; TRBD1 matches 10 bases. The CDR3 spans 15 residues. With V trimmed by 5 bases and J by 0 bases, 1 base remained unmatched. From germline, CDR1 is MDHEN and CDR2 SYDVKM. The CDR3 spells CASSGTGAAKNIQYF. The CDR3 bases are TGTGCCAGCAGTGGGACAGGGGCAGCCAAAAACATTCAGTACTTC. Looking up the rest from reference TRBV28 and TRBJ2-4 gives the full variable domain: DVKVTQSSRYLVKRTGEKVFLECVQDMDHENMFWYRQDPGLGLRLIYFSYDVKMKEKGDIPEGYSVSREKKERFSLILESASTNQTSMYLCASSGTGAAKNIQYFGAGTRLSVL.

This rearrangement joins TRBV28 to TRBJ2-3; D is unresolved. V was trimmed by 2 bases and J by 2 bases, leaving 5 bases between them. The CDR3 is 13 amino acids. Germline CDR1 is MDHEN and CDR2 is SYDVKM. The DNA of the CDR3 is TGTGCCAGCAGTTTAGATTCCACAGATACGCAGTATTTT. This gives the protein CASSLDSTDTQYF.

The chain has TRBV19 and TRBJ2-3; D is unresolved. Trimming left V 3 bases short and J 4 bases short, with 8 bases between. Germline V gene data show CDR1 as LNHDA and CDR2 as SQIVND (reference sequence). The CDR3 is made up of 13 amino acids. The CDR3 protein is CASSIQWADTQYF. In DNA, the CDR3 is TGTGCCAGTAGTATCCAGTGGGCAGATACGCAGTATTTT. The full variable domain, in which reference TRBV19 and TRBJ2-3 provide the parts outside the CDR3, is DGGITQSPKYLFRKEGQNVTLSCEQNLNHDAMYWYRQDPGQGLRLIYYSQIVNDFQKGDIAEGYSVSREKKESFPLTVTSAQKNPTAFYLCASSIQWADTQYFGPGTRLTVL.

The V gene is TRBV25-1, the J gene TRBJ1-1, with D maybe TRBD1 (6 bases). This CDR3 is 13 amino acids long. Germline CDR1 and CDR2: MGHDK and SYGVNS. Trimming shortened V by 10 bases and J by 0 bases, and 12 bases separated the two germline ends. CDR3 bases: TGTGCCAATAGGGGGGGTATGAACACTGAAGCTTTCTTT. Encoded protein: CANRGGMNTEAFF.

The chain has TRBV19 and TRBJ2-3, with no clear D. The ends were cut back, 3 bases at V and 4 bases at J, with 11 bases in the middle. The CDR3 sequence is 14 residues long. Germline CDR1 reads LNHDA; CDR2 reads SQIVND (reference sequence). In DNA form, the CDR3 reads TGTGCCAGTAGTATCAGTGTATCCGCAGATACGCAGTATTTT. This sequence encodes CASSISVSADTQYF.

This clone was observed once. The chain joins TRBV4-2 to TRBJ2-3; 9 nucleotides line up with TRBD2. With V trimmed by 0 bases and J by 2 bases, 6 bases remained unmatched. CDR3 length equals 17 residues. Per germline, CDR1 LGHNA and CDR2 YNFKEQ. CDR3 protein: CASSQDSSGTPTDTQYF. As DNA, the CDR3 is TGTGCCAGCAGCCAAGATTCTAGCGGGACCCCCACAGATACGCAGTATTTT.

The V gene is TRBV5-4, the J gene TRBJ2-5, with D possibly TRBD2 on 5 matching bases. Deletions cut 2 bases from V and 7 bases from J, with 15 bases between. Germline V lookup: CDR1 SGHNT, CDR2 YYREEE (reference sequence). There are 14 residues in the CDR3. The CDR3 bases are TGTGCCAGCAGCTTTGAAGAGGGATGGCGGACCCAGTACTTC. It encodes CASSFEEGWRTQYF. Supplemented by reference TRBV5-4 and TRBJ2-5, the full variable domain reads ETGVTQSPTHLIKTRGQQVTLRCSSQSGHNTVSWYQQALGQGPQFIFQYYREEENGRGNFPPRFSGLQFPNYSSELNVNALELDDSALYLCASSFEEGWRTQYFGPGTRLLVL.

The chain combines TRBV5-6 with TRBJ1-4, with 8 bases matching TRBD1. Germline trimming cut 7 bases from V and 4 bases from J; bases unmatched to any gene: 6. The CDR3 is made up of 14 amino acids. Germline values: CDR1 SGHDT, CDR2 YYEEEE. CDR3 sequence reads: CASRGQANNEKLFF. The CDR3 bases are TGTGCCAGCCGGGGACAGGCAAATAATGAAAAACTGTTTTTT.

CDR3 loop: CASSLAPPPDTQYF. CDR3 DNA sequence: TGTGCCAGCAGCTTAGCACCGCCGCCCGATACGCAGTATTTT. The V call is TRBV7-8, the J call TRBJ2-3; no clear D gene. Trimming stripped 0 bases from V and 6 bases from J, with 10 bases between. There are 14 residues in the CDR3. Germline CDR1 reads SGHVS; CDR2 reads FQNEAQ.

This chain links TRBV15 with TRBJ1-6, with TRBD1 as a possible D gene (5 bases). V was trimmed by 0 bases and J by 8 bases, leaving 8 bases between them. The V gene's germline CDR1 is LNHNV and CDR2 YYDKDF (reference sequence). The CDR3 has 14 residues. CDR3 amino acids: CATSREWGDSPLHF. The CDR3 DNA follows: TGTGCCACCAGCAGAGAGTGGGGGGATTCACCCCTCCACTTT.

The CDR3 region has the DNA TGTGCCAGCAGCGTAGAGCTCCGCACAGATACGCAGTATTTT. Translated, it gives CASSVELRTDTQYF. The chain links TRBV9 to TRBJ2-3, with no clear D. CDR3 length equals 14 residues. CDR1 and CDR2 from the germline V gene are SGDLS and YYNGEE. Trimming pared 0 bases from V and 1 base from J, leaving 6 bases between. The whole variable domain, filled in from reference TRBV9 and TRBJ2-3, reads DSGVTQTPKHLITATGQRVTLRCSPRSGDLSVYWYQQSLDQGLQFLIQYYNGEERAKGNILERFSAQQFPDLHSELNLSSLELGDSALYFCASSVELRTDTQYFGPGTRLTVL.

This sequence joins TRBV2 and TRBJ2-3, with 10 bases identical to TRBD2. Trimming removed 5 bases from V and 4 bases from J; junction bases left unmatched: 6. The CDR3 runs to 15 residues. Germline CDR1 and CDR2: SNHLY and FYNNEI. CDR3 in DNA: TGTGCCAGCAGTAAACTAGCGGGGAGCCCAGATACGCAGTATTTT. It is translated as CASSKLAGSPDTQYF.

The gene calls are TRBV4-1 and TRBJ1-4, with D hard to call. This CDR3 is 15 amino acids long. Looked up from germline, CDR1 is MGHRA and CDR2 is YSYEKL. Trimming cost V 4 bases and J 7 bases, with 16 bases left between them. CDR3 sequence (DNA): TGCGCCAGCAGCCCAGGAGGGCAGTTTCTTGAAAAACTGTTTTTT. Translating it yields CASSPGGQFLEKLFF.